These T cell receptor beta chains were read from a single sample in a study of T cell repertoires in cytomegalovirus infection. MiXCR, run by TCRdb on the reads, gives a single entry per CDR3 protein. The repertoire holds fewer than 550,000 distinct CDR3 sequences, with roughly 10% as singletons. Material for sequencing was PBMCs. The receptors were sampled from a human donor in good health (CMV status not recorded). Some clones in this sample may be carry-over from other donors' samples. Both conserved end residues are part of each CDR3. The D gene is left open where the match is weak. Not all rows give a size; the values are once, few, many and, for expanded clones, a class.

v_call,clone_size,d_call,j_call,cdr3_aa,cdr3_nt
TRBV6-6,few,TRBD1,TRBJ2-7,CASSPSGTVVSEQYF,TGTGCCAGCAGCCCATCCGGGACAGTAGTATCCGAGCAGTACTTC
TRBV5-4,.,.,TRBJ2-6,CASSLGTGLSRGANVLTF,TGTGCCAGCAGCTTGGGGACTGGTTTGAGTCGCGGGGCCAACGTCCTGACTTTC
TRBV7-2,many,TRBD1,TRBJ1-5,CASSFGTGRSNQPQHF,TGTGCCAGCAGCTTTGGGACAGGGCGAAGCAATCAGCCCCAGCATTTT
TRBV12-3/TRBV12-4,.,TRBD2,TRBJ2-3,CASTGGETDTQYF,TGTGCCAGCACGGGGGGGGAAACAGATACGCAGTATTTT
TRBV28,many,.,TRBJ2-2,CASSLRPVGTGELFF,TGTGCCAGCAGTTTAAGACCCGTCGGCACCGGGGAGCTGTTTTTT
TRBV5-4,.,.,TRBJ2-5,CASSLATGVIQETQYF,TGTGCCAGCAGCTTGGCGACCGGGGTTATTCAAGAGACCCAGTACTTC
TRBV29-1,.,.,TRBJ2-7,CSVAEFLVSYEQYF,TGCAGCGTTGCTGAGTTCTTAGTCTCCTACGAGCAGTACTTC
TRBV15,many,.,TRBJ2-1,CATSSPRSSYNEQFF,TGTGCCACCAGCTCCCCGCGGAGCTCCTACAATGAGCAGTTCTTC
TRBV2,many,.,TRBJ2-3,CASTVGLVSTDTQYF,TGTGCCAGCACCGTGGGCCTTGTAAGCACAGATACGCAGTATTTT
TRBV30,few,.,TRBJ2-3,CAYGSSGTQYF,TGTGCCTACGGATCCTCTGGGACGCAGTATTTT
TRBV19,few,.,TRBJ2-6,CASSPDRTVSGANVLTF,TGTGCCAGTAGTCCGGACAGAACCGTCTCTGGGGCCAACGTCCTGACTTTC
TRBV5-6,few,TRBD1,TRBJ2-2,CASSLAPTGTGYTGELFF,TGTGCCAGCAGCCTCGCCCCTACCGGGACAGGGTACACCGGGGAGCTGTTTTTT
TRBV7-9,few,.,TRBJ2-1,CASSLALNPGGEQFF,TGTGCCAGCAGCTTAGCGTTAAATCCCGGGGGAGAGCAGTTCTTC
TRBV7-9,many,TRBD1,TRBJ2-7,CASSPTWTGRPEQYF,TGTGCCAGCAGCCCGACTTGGACAGGGAGACCCGAGCAGTACTTC
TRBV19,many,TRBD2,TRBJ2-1,CASSILAGVLVHEQFF,TGTGCCAGTAGTATCCTAGCGGGAGTTTTAGTCCATGAGCAGTTCTTC
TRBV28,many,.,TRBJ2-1,CASRGGKWGSSYNEQFF,TGTGCCAGCCGGGGAGGAAAATGGGGTAGCTCCTACAATGAGCAGTTCTTC
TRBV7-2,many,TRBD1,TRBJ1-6,CASSTGQGNNSPLHF,TGTGCCAGCAGCACCGGACAGGGGAATAATTCACCCCTCCACTTT
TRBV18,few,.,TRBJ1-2,CASSSRANLVYGYTF,TGTGCCAGCTCATCTCGGGCCAATTTAGTCTATGGCTACACCTTC